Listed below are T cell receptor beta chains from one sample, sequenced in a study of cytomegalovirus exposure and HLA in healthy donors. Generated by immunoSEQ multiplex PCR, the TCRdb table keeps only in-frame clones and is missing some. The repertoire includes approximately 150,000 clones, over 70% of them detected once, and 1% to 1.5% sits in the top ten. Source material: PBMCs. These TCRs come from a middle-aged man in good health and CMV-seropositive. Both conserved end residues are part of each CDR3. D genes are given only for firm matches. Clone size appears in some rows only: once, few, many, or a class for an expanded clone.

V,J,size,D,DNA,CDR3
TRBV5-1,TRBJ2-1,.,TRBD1,TGCGCCAGCAGCCCCACAGGGGTGATTCCCAATGAGCAGTTCTTC,CASSPTGVIPNEQFF
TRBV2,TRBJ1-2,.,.,TGTGCCAGCAGGTACGACAGGACCAACTATGGCTACACCTTC,CASRYDRTNYGYTF
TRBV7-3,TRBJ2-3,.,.,TGTGCCAGCAGCTTATCGGGGACTCCGGGTGCAGATACGCAGTATTTT,CASSLSGTPGADTQYF
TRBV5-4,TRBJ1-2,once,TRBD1,TGTGCCAGCAGCTCCTTCCGGGACAGGGATGTGAATGGCTACACCTTC,CASSSFRDRDVNGYTF
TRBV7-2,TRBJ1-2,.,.,TGTGCCAGCAGCTTAGTTGGGGCAGGGGTTAACTATGGCTACACCTTC,CASSLVGAGVNYGYTF
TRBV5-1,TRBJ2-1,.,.,TGCGCCAGCAGTTTCGCCGGGTCCTACAATGAGCAGTTCTTC,CASSFAGSYNEQFF
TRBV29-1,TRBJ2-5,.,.,TGCAGCTTCCTTAGCGACCAAGAGACCCAGTACTTC,CSFLSDQETQYF
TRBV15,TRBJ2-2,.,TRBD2,TGTGCCACCAGCAGAGATTTAGGCAGCCAGACTAGCGGGAGGGAAAGCGCCGGGGAGCTGTTTTTT,CATSRDLGSQTSGRESAGELFF
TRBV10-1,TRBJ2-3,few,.,TGCGCCAGCAGTCGTAACAAGGGGTTAAGCACAGATACGCAGTATTTT,CASSRNKGLSTDTQYF
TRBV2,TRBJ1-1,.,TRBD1,TGTGCCAGCATTACAGGGGGCTACGGTGAAGCTTTCTTT,CASITGGYGEAFF
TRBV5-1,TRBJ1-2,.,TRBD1,TGCGCCAGCAGCCGGGGACAGGGGGGTACCTATGGCTACACCTTC,CASSRGQGGTYGYTF
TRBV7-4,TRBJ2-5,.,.,TGTGCCAGCAGCCCCTGGAGAGGGGGAGAAGAGACCCAGTACTTC,CASSPWRGGEETQYF
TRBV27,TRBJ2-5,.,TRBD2,TGTGCCAGCAGTTGGAGAGCGGGGGGAGAGACCCAGTACTTC,CASSWRAGGETQYF
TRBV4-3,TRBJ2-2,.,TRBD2,TGCGCCAGCAGCCAGGAGTGGACTAGCGGGAGGAGCGGGGAGCTGTTTTTT,CASSQEWTSGRSGELFF
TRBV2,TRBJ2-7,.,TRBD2,TGTGCCAGCAGGGGTAGCGGGGGCTTAAAAGGGGAGCAGTACTTC,CASRGSGGLKGEQYF
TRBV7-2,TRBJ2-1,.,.,TGTGCCAGCACCGATGAAAGAGGAAATGAGCAGTTCTTC,CASTDERGNEQFF